These 17 T cell receptor beta chains were sequenced from one sample in a study of cytomegalovirus exposure and HLA in healthy donors. PCR primers comprised 60 Vbeta and 13 Jbeta primers. Some clones are missing from TCRdb's copy, which holds only in-frame ones; the method was immunoSEQ multiplex PCR. This table holds 180,000 or so clones. The sequenced sample was PBMCs. The source is a boy under 18 in good health and CMV-seronegative.

V gene TRBV6-5 combines with J gene TRBJ1-4; TRBD1 might be the D (5 bases). Per germline, CDR1 MNHEY and CDR2 SVGAGI. The CDR3 extends over 15 amino acids. Trimming cost V 0 bases and J 10 bases, with 15 bases left between them. Here the CDR3 reads CASSYSGRADGKLFF. The CDR3 DNA is TGTGCCAGCAGTTACTCCGGCAGGGCCGATGGAAAACTGTTTTTT.

This rearrangement joins TRBV5-1 to TRBJ2-5; 7 nucleotides match TRBD2. Judging by the DNA end, TRBJ2-7 fits better; the J call may be wrong. Germline V gene data show CDR1 as SGHRS and CDR2 as YFSETQ. This CDR3 comprises 15 residues. The CDR3 reads CASSSGLSGDYEQYF. CDR3 bases: TGCGCCAGCAGCTCCGGACTCAGCGGGGACTACGAGCAGTACTTC.

The chain combines TRBV7-6 with TRBJ2-2; D perhaps matches TRBD1 (6 bases). Trimming took 5 bases from V and 0 from J, leaving 7 bases between them. CDR1 is SGHVS, CDR2 FNYEAQ, per germline. This CDR3 spans 14 amino acids. CDR3: CASSGQPNTGELFF. For the CDR3, the DNA is TGTGCCAGCAGCGGACAGCCGAACACCGGGGAGCTGTTTTTT.

The J gene is TRBJ2-7, the V gene TRBV5-4; 12 nucleotides align to TRBD2. With V trimmed by 4 bases and J by 7 bases, 12 bases remained unmatched. CDR1 is SGHNT and CDR2 is YYREEE in the germline V gene (reference sequence). The CDR3 is 16 amino acids. In DNA form, the CDR3 reads TGTGCCAGCAGCCGAGATACTAGCGGGGGGCCGGGGGAGCAGTACTTC. As protein: CASSRDTSGGPGEQYF. The whole variable domain, remainder taken from reference TRBV5-4 and TRBJ2-7, is ETGVTQSPTHLIKTRGQQVTLRCSSQSGHNTVSWYQQALGQGPQFIFQYYREEENGRGNFPPRFSGLQFPNYSSELNVNALELDDSALYLCASSRDTSGGPGEQYFGPGTRLTVT.

This chain joins TRBV19 and TRBJ2-7, with a possible D match to TRBD2 (5 bases). The germline gives CDR1 LNHDA, CDR2 SQIVND (reference sequence). V lost 8 bases to trimming and J lost 0 bases, with 14 bases between them. There are 14 residues in the CDR3. The CDR3 DNA reads as TGTGCCAGTGCCCCCCGTGGGAGCTCCTACGAGCAGTACTTC. Amino acids: CASAPRGSSYEQYF. Filled out from reference TRBV19 and TRBJ2-7, the complete variable domain reads DGGITQSPKYLFRKEGQNVTLSCEQNLNHDAMYWYRQDPGQGLRLIYYSQIVNDFQKGDIAEGYSVSREKKESFPLTVTSAQKNPTAFYLCASAPRGSSYEQYFGPGTRLTVT.

The chain has TRBV4-1 and TRBJ1-5; unclear D gene. V was cut by 4 bases and J by 4 bases, with 8 bases left in between. The CDR3 sequence is 13 residues long. The germline V gene has CDR1 MGHRA and CDR2 YSYEKL. The CDR3 here is CASSRYVNQPQHF. Here the CDR3 DNA reads TGCGCCAGCAGCCGCTATGTAAATCAGCCCCAGCATTTT.

The CDR3 sequence: CASSLAVTGAANEQYF. The CDR3 DNA reads TGTGCCAGCAGCTTAGCGGTGACAGGGGCGGCTAACGAGCAGTACTTC. The chain couples TRBV7-6 to TRBJ2-7; the match to TRBD1 covers 8 bases. This CDR3 comprises 16 residues. Trimming took 0 bases from V and 5 from J; bases not matched to a gene: 9. Looked up from germline, CDR1 is SGHVS and CDR2 is FNYEAQ.

The genes are TRBV2 and TRBJ1-1, with D unresolved. The CDR3 length is 14 residues. Germline CDR1 SNHLY, CDR2 FYNNEI. V lost 7 bases, J lost 1 base, and 13 bases lay in between. CDR3: CASTQVSGNTEAFF. CDR3 in DNA: TGTGCCAGCACCCAGGTTTCTGGGAACACTGAAGCTTTCTTT.

For this clone: The sample contains more than one DNA sequence encoding this CDR3. The chain couples TRBV18 to TRBJ2-3; 9 bases map to TRBD2. The CDR3 is 14 amino acids. Germline values: CDR1 KGHSH, CDR2 LQKENI. The junction had 0 bases not matched to a gene; V was cut back by 1 base and J by 4 bases. CDR3 protein: CASSPLAGADTQYF. CDR3 DNA sequence: TGTGCCAGCTCACCACTAGCGGGGGCAGATACGCAGTATTTT.

J is TRBJ1-2 and V is TRBV15; maybe TRBD1 (5 bases). The CDR3 is 14 amino acids. Germline CDR1 and CDR2: LNHNV and YYDKDF (reference sequence). The V gene lost 1 base and the J gene lost 3 bases, with 9 bases spanning the gap. CDR3 loop: CATSRAQGDYGYTF. CDR3 in DNA: TGTGCCACCAGCAGAGCCCAGGGTGACTATGGCTACACCTTC.

The chain couples TRBV9 to TRBJ2-5; the D gene is possibly TRBD1 (5 bases). Deletions cut 4 bases from V and 5 bases from J, with 6 bases between. Germline CDR1 is SGDLS and CDR2 is YYNGEE. CDR3 length: 11 residues. This CDR3 reads CASSPGETQYF. CDR3 coding DNA: TGTGCCAGCAGCCCAGGGGAGACCCAGTACTTC.

The chain uses TRBV7-2 and TRBJ1-1; 10 bases are a match to TRBD1. The CDR3 is 15 residues long. V was pared by 4 bases and J by 11 bases, with 13 bases of the junction left unmatched. Germline loops: CDR1 SGHTA, CDR2 FQGNSA. The DNA for the CDR3 is TGTGCCAGCAGCTCGGGACAGGGGTTAAACTTGCTCGCTTTCTTT. Translation gives CASSSGQGLNLLAFF.

This chain uses TRBV2 with TRBJ2-3; no definite D call. V was pared by 7 bases and J by 5 bases, with 10 bases between. This CDR3 is 12 amino acids long. Germline V gives CDR1 SNHLY, CDR2 FYNNEI. The chain's CDR3 is CASNTFGDTQYF. DNA for the CDR3: TGTGCCAGCAACACCTTTGGAGATACGCAGTATTTT.

Here the CDR3 DNA reads TGTGCCAGCAGCTACCGGGACAGTCGAGAGACCCAGTACTTC. It is translated as CASSYRDSRETQYF. The V gene is TRBV27, the J gene TRBJ2-5; 7 bases align to TRBD1. The V segment lost 6 bases and the J segment 4 bases; nucleotides outside the gene matches: 8. The CDR3 has 14 residues. The germline gives CDR1 MNHEY, CDR2 SMNVEV (reference sequence).

The chain joins TRBV25-1 to TRBJ1-1, with D possibly matching TRBD1 (5 bases). The germline V and J ends were trimmed by 1 base and 5 bases, with 14 bases remaining between them. CDR3 length: 15 amino acids. Germline values: CDR1 MGHDK, CDR2 SYGVNS. The CDR3 DNA sequence: TGTGCCAGCAGTGAATCCCTCCAGGGATATACTGAAGCTTTCTTT. It translates to CASSESLQGYTEAFF. Based on the CDR3 plus reference TRBV25-1 and TRBJ1-1, the full variable domain is EADIYQTPRYLVIGTGKKITLECSQTMGHDKMYWYQQDPGMELHLIHYSYGVNSTEKGDLSSESTVSRIRTEHFPLTLESARPSHTSQYLCASSESLQGYTEAFFGQGTRLTVV.

V is TRBV13 and J is TRBJ2-3; the match to TRBD2 covers 8 bases. This CDR3 has 17 residues. Trimming removed 2 bases from V and 1 base from J; junction bases left unmatched: 8. Per germline, CDR1 PRHDT and CDR2 FYEKMQ (reference sequence). The CDR3 reads CASSLRRTTSGTDTQYF. For the CDR3, the DNA is TGTGCCAGCAGCTTACGGCGTACGACTAGCGGCACAGATACGCAGTATTTT.

The V and J genes are TRBV7-9 and TRBJ2-1; 9 bases agree with TRBD1. The V gene end was trimmed by 0 bases and the J gene end by 8 bases; junction bases not matched to a gene: 5. Germline V gene lookup returns CDR1 SEHNR and CDR2 FQNEAQ (reference sequence). The CDR3 spans 15 residues. CDR3 bases: TGTGCCAGCAGCTTAGCAAAGACAGGGGGGGATGAGCAGTTCTTC. Protein: CASSLAKTGGDEQFF.